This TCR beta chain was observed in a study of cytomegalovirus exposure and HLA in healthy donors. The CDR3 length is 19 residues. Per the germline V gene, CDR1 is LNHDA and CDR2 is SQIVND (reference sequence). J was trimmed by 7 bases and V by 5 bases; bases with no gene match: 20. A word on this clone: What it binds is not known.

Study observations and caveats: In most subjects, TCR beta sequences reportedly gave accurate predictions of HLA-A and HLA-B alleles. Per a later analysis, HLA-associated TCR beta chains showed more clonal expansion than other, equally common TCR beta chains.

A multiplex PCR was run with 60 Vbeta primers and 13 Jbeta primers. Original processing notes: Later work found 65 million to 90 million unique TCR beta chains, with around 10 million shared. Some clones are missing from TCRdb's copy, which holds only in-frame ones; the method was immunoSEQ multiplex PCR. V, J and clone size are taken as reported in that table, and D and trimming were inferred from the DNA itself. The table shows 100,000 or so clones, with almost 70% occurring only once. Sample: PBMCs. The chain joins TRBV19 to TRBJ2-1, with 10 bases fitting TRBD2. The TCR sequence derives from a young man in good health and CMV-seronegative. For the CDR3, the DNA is TGTGCCAGTAGTTCAAGGGGACTAGCGCACTATCAAGCTGGGAATGAGCAGTTCTTC. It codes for CASSSRGLAHYQAGNEQFF.